The rows below give T cell receptor beta chains drawn from one sample of a study of T cells expressing NK-cell markers. With the 5' RACE reads reprocessed, TCRdb shows one record per CDR3 protein and no DNA. The table for this sample gives about 380,000 distinct CDR3 sequences. The specimen was blood T cells: a sorted CD56 or NKG2C T cell subset, CD4+ or CD8+ T cells, or bulk PBMC T cells (not recorded which). The receptors shown here come from a man aged 18 to 69 in good health. Each CDR3 is given with its conserved first and last residue.

>TRBV19|TRBJ2-3
CASSISSAGTDTQYF
>TRBV6-1|TRBJ1-1
CASSEVLRRTRGYTEAFF
>TRBV12-3/TRBV12-4|TRBJ1-2
CASSPAGGAVYGYTF
>TRBV6-5|TRBJ2-7
CASSYSRTGDPYEQYF
>TRBV12-3/TRBV12-4|TRBJ1-5
CASRPDGYNQPQHF
>TRBV5-1|TRBJ2-3
CASSSSGTHRDTQYF
>TRBV5-1|TRBJ2-4
CASRSGQGENIQYF
>TRBV7-8|TRBJ2-7
CASSLVSPSGWNYEQYF
>TRBV20-1|TRBJ2-3
CSVPSGVLDTQYF
>TRBV18|TRBJ2-7
CASSRPAVGEQYF
>TRBV7-9|TRBJ2-1
CASSRKFGLAGGDEQFF
>TRBV2|TRBJ2-7
CASKRAEVVSYEQYF
>TRBV19|TRBJ1-1
CATGSQGRTAAFF
>TRBV11-1|TRBJ2-6
CASSIFRGQGSGANVLTF
>TRBV9|TRBJ2-6
CASSVRDRGISGANVLTF
>TRBV21-1|TRBJ2-5
CASKDLAGDQETQYF
>TRBV5-1|TRBJ1-2
CASSLSRTGGNGYTF
>TRBV24-1|TRBJ2-3
CATSDGARRLGTDTQYF
>TRBV5-1|TRBJ2-7
CASSLVSSGVLSYEQYF
>TRBV7-9|TRBJ2-3
CASSDPGWVTYF
>TRBV11-2|TRBJ2-1
CASSPRLAAYNEQFF
>TRBV20-1|TRBJ2-1
CSANPRGRGGYNEQFF
>TRBV9|TRBJ2-5
CASSWGMAGGETQYF
>TRBV2|TRBJ2-7
CASRSARTEYEQYF
>TRBV6-1|TRBJ1-4
CASDRGHEKLFF
>TRBV5-6|TRBJ2-7
CASSFQPGTVYEQYF
>TRBV7-8|TRBJ1-1
CASTNTGLGTEAFF
>TRBV28|TRBJ2-7
CASIPGTGENYEQYF
>TRBV7-2|TRBJ2-7
CASSLEQGMYEQYF
>TRBV6-1|TRBJ2-2
CASSDTLVGTGELFF
>TRBV6-6|TRBJ2-7
CASSQQGVGQYF
>TRBV7-2|TRBJ1-5
CASSYQGAVVQPQHF
>TRBV7-2|TRBJ2-2
CASSRPDRGRAGELFF
>TRBV6-1|TRBJ2-7
CASSTQSFGVSSYEQYF
>TRBV20-1|TRBJ1-1
CSASSVSRGGTEAFF
>TRBV6-1|TRBJ2-5
CASSHRDRGRRAETQYF
>TRBV5-4|TRBJ2-3
CASSAQGDTQYF
>TRBV5-4|TRBJ2-3
CATHRGGADTQYF
>TRBV14|TRBJ2-1
CASSQPGGLSSYNEQFF
>TRBV18|TRBJ1-6
CASSQKKRDNSPLHF
>TRBV5-1|TRBJ1-3
CASSLGGSLSSGNTIYF
>TRBV6-1|TRBJ2-3
CASRMQGARADTQYF
>TRBV14|TRBJ2-7
CASSRKQGGFYEQYF
>TRBV11-2|TRBJ1-4
CASSPEKSRGEKLFF
>TRBV7-9|TRBJ2-4
CASRPPSGQDPKNIQYF
>TRBV7-6|TRBJ2-1
CASSLGYHSNEQFF
>TRBV6-5|TRBJ2-2
CASSYGGARTGELFF
>TRBV28|TRBJ2-7
CASSGLAVTAYEQYF